These 32 T cell receptor beta chains were all obtained from the same sample, sequenced in a study of T cell responses to AZD1222 COVID-19 vaccine. Assay: immunoSEQ multiplex PCR; the TCRdb copy retains only in-frame clones and omits some. The sample has about 190,000 clones, approximately 92% seen once. The material sequenced was peripheral blood, taken on day 0 of AZD1222 vaccination. The receptors stem from an adult in good health.

This clone is a singleton in its sample. This rearrangement joins TRBV10-3 to TRBJ2-3, with 15 bases that match TRBD2. CDR1 is ENHRY, CDR2 SYGVKD, per germline. There are 15 residues in the CDR3. V was clipped by 10 bases and J by 6 bases; unmatched bases: 8. CDR3 sequence reads: CATGLAGGPSDTQYF. The DNA of the CDR3 is TGTGCCACAGGACTAGCGGGGGGGCCGTCGGATACGCAGTATTTT.

J is TRBJ2-1 and V is TRBV20-1; no clear D. Trimming shortened V by 5 bases and J by 8 bases, and 10 bases separated the two germline ends. The CDR3 runs 11 residues. Germline CDR1 DFQATT, CDR2 SNEGSKA (reference sequence). CDR3 nucleotides: TGCAGTGCTCTGAAGGGCTATGAGCAGTTCTTC. Encoded protein: CSALKGYEQFF.

The chain uses TRBV3-1 (or the pseudogene TRBV3-2) and TRBJ1-1; D is unclear. V lost 6 bases to trimming and J lost 8 bases, with 13 bases between them. This CDR3 region has 12 residues. CDR1 is LGHDT and CDR2 is YNNKEL in the germline V gene (reference sequence). CDR3 nucleotides: TGTGCCAGCAGGGCCGGGCCGTTAGAAGCTTTCTTT. This codes for CASRAGPLEAFF.

V usage is TRBV6-5 and J usage is TRBJ1-1, with no clear D. CDR1 and CDR2 (germline): MNHEY, SVGAGI. The CDR3 spans 11 residues. The ends were cut back, 7 bases at V and 10 bases at J, with 13 bases in the middle. In nucleotides, the CDR3 is TGTGCCAGCAAGAGCCAGGTAGTAGCTTTCTTT. As protein: CASKSQVVAFF.

The gene calls are TRBV3-1 (or the pseudogene TRBV3-2) and TRBJ1-4; 9 bases line up with TRBD1. The V segment lost 3 bases and the J segment 8 bases; nucleotides outside the gene matches: 7. The CDR3 covers 15 residues. The germline V gene has CDR1 LGHDT and CDR2 YNNKEL (reference sequence). CDR3: CASSQGQGRGEKLFF. The CDR3 bases are TGTGCCAGCAGCCAGGGACAGGGTCGGGGAGAAAAACTGTTTTTT.

V and J are TRBV6-5 and TRBJ1-1, with D maybe TRBD1 (5 bases). CDR1 and CDR2 from the germline V gene are MNHEY and SVGAGI. The CDR3 has 14 amino acids. Trimming shortened V by 10 bases and J by 1 base, and 16 bases separated the two germline ends. The DNA of the CDR3 is TGTGCCACCGAGTCCGCGCAGGGGAACACTGAAGCTTTCTTT. Its translation is CATESAQGNTEAFF.

The chain joins TRBV5-1 to TRBJ2-3; possible D gene TRBD1, 6 bases. The ends were cut back, 3 bases at V and 0 bases at J, with 14 bases in the middle. This CDR3 has 16 residues. Germline loops: CDR1 SGHRS, CDR2 YFSETQ. For the CDR3, the DNA is TGCGCCAGCAGCTCCCCGAGGGGGTCCAGCACAGATACGCAGTATTTT. Amino acids: CASSSPRGSSTDTQYF.

V usage is TRBV11-2 and J usage is TRBJ1-3, with unresolved D. Germline lookup yields CDR1 SGHAT and CDR2 FQNNGV. The V end was cut by 9 bases, the J end by 0 bases, with 9 bases between. This CDR3 contains 13 residues. CDR3: CASKPASGNTIYF. The CDR3 coding sequence is TGTGCCAGTAAACCGGCCTCTGGAAACACCATATATTTT.

The V and J genes are TRBV4-1 and TRBJ1-3; the D is unclear. V was cut by 1 base and J by 0 bases, with 13 bases left in between. The CDR3 is 17 amino acids. CDR1 and CDR2 (germline): MGHRA, YSYEKL. The CDR3 sequence: CASSQGSGGPSGNTIYF. The CDR3 DNA is TGCGCCAGCAGCCAAGGATCAGGCGGACCCTCTGGAAACACCATATATTTT.

The chain uses TRBV6-2 or TRBV6-3 and TRBJ2-3; D is possibly TRBD2 (6 bases). Germline CDR1 is MNHEY and CDR2 is SVGEGT. The germline V and J ends were trimmed by 2 bases and 1 base, with 10 bases remaining between them. CDR3 length: 15 residues. CDR3 loop: CASSYVGGGTDTQYF. The DNA of the CDR3 is TGTGCCAGCAGTTACGTGGGGGGAGGCACAGATACGCAGTATTTT.

The V gene is TRBV5-1, the J gene TRBJ2-3; 9 nucleotides match TRBD1. Trimming took 0 bases from V and 6 from J; bases not matched to a gene: 5. CDR1 is SGHRS and CDR2 is YFSETQ in the germline V gene. CDR3 size: 15 residues. For the CDR3, the DNA is TGCGCCAGCAGCTTGGTGGGGGGACAGGGTGATACGCAGTATTTT. The encoded protein is CASSLVGGQGDTQYF.

DNA for the CDR3: TGTGCCAGCAGCTTACAGGGTACGCAGTATTTT. Its translation is CASSLQGTQYF. The chain uses TRBV11-3 and TRBJ2-3; a possible D gene is TRBD1 (5 bases). V was clipped by 2 bases and J by 8 bases, with 5 bases between them. In germline, CDR1 is SGHNT, CDR2 YENEEA. The CDR3 has 11 amino acids.

This chain uses TRBV7-9 with TRBJ2-3; 9 bases align to TRBD2. The trim removed 0 bases at V and 4 bases at J, leaving 5 bases unmatched. The CDR3 loop spans 16 amino acids. Looked up from germline, CDR1 is SEHNR and CDR2 is FQNEAQ (reference sequence). CDR3 nucleotide sequence: TGTGCCAGCAGCTTAGCTCTAGCGGGGTTCGCAGATACGCAGTATTTT. Protein: CASSLALAGFADTQYF.

The J gene is TRBJ1-5, the V gene TRBV27; possible D gene TRBD1, 6 bases. V was trimmed by 5 bases and J by 0 bases, leaving 17 bases between them. CDR1 is MNHEY, CDR2 SMNVEV, per germline (reference sequence). The CDR3 is made up of 17 amino acids. CDR3 nucleotides: TGTGCCAGCAGTCCTCGGCCAGGGGTAATTAGCAATCAGCCCCAGCATTTT. Translating gives CASSPRPGVISNQPQHF.

This sequence joins TRBV6-2 or TRBV6-3 and TRBJ2-7; D is unclear. V was shortened by 6 bases and J by 6 bases, with 9 bases between the two germline ends. This CDR3 region has 11 residues. The germline CDR1 and CDR2 sequences are MNHEY and SVGEGT. CDR3 in amino acids: CASSSVSEQYF. The CDR3 DNA reads TGTGCCAGCAGCTCCGTGAGCGAGCAGTACTTC.

This chain joins TRBV9 and TRBJ2-3; 7 bases agree with TRBD1. Losses at the gene ends were 0 bases for V and 5 bases for J; bases not matched to a gene: 9. In germline, CDR1 is SGDLS, CDR2 YYNGEE. The CDR3 runs to 16 residues. The CDR3 region is CASSVGGGRGIDTQYF. For the CDR3, the DNA is TGTGCCAGCAGCGTAGGAGGGGGCAGGGGAATAGATACGCAGTATTTT. Variable domain in full (rest from reference TRBV9 and TRBJ2-3): DSGVTQTPKHLITATGQRVTLRCSPRSGDLSVYWYQQSLDQGLQFLIQYYNGEERAKGNILERFSAQQFPDLHSELNLSSLELGDSALYFCASSVGGGRGIDTQYFGPGTRLTVL.

The chain couples TRBV9 to TRBJ1-3; perhaps TRBD1 as D (5 bases). The germline CDR1 and CDR2 sequences are SGDLS and YYNGEE. V dropped 0 bases and J dropped 0 bases, with 13 bases sitting between them. This CDR3 is 17 amino acids long. The CDR3 DNA sequence: TGTGCCAGCAGCGTAGGGTTTGGAGGGGACTCTGGAAACACCATATATTTT. This gives the protein CASSVGFGGDSGNTIYF.

This sequence joins TRBV19 and TRBJ1-2, with D uncertain. V was trimmed by 8 bases and J by 0 bases, leaving 13 bases between them. Looked up from germline, CDR1 is LNHDA and CDR2 is SQIVND (reference sequence). The CDR3 contains 14 residues. CDR3 DNA sequence: TGTGCCAGTGAGGACGGATCAGCTAACTATGGCTACACCTTC. Protein sequence: CASEDGSANYGYTF.

The chain combines TRBV6-5 with TRBJ2-7, with D perhaps assigned TRBD1 or TRBD2 (5 bases each). The CDR3 consists of 12 residues. Germline V gives CDR1 MNHEY, CDR2 SVGAGI. CDR3 protein: CATLGDSYEQYF. DNA for the CDR3: TGTGCAACGCTGGGGGACTCCTACGAGCAGTACTTC.

The V gene is TRBV3-1 (or the pseudogene TRBV3-2), the J gene TRBJ2-3; D might be TRBD1 or TRBD2, each matching 5 bases. V was cut by 1 base and J by 6 bases, with 20 bases left in between. CDR1 and CDR2 (germline): LGHDT, YNNKEL (reference sequence). This CDR3 has 17 amino acids. In nucleotides, the CDR3 is TGTGCCAGCAGCCAAGTGCCCGGGACCCTTCGGGCGGATACGCAGTATTTT. Its translation: CASSQVPGTLRADTQYF.

This clone was observed a handful of times. The chain joins TRBV18 to TRBJ2-1; D not resolved. Trimming removed 2 bases from V and 5 bases from J, with 13 bases in between. CDR1 and CDR2 from the germline V gene are KGHSH and LQKENI. The CDR3 is 15 residues long. DNA for the CDR3: TGTGCCAGCTCACCAGAACAAAGGTTCAACAATGAGCAGTTCTTC. As protein: CASSPEQRFNNEQFF. The full variable domain, in which reference TRBV18 and TRBJ2-1 provide the parts outside the CDR3, is NAGVMQNPRHLVRRRGQEARLRCSPMKGHSHVYWYRQLPEEGLKFMVYLQKENIIDESGMPKERFSAEFPKEGPSILRIQQVVRGDSAAYFCASSPEQRFNNEQFFGPGTRLTVL.

V usage is TRBV18 and J usage is TRBJ1-1, with D hard to call. Per the germline V gene, CDR1 is KGHSH and CDR2 is LQKENI. This CDR3 is built from 12 residues. V was clipped by 8 bases and J by 1 base, with 8 bases between them. The chain's CDR3 is CASHTQNTEAFF. In nucleotides, the CDR3 is TGTGCCAGCCATACCCAGAACACTGAAGCTTTCTTT. Supplemented by reference TRBV18 and TRBJ1-1, the full variable domain reads NAGVMQNPRHLVRRRGQEARLRCSPMKGHSHVYWYRQLPEEGLKFMVYLQKENIIDESGMPKERFSAEFPKEGPSILRIQQVVRGDSAAYFCASHTQNTEAFFGQGTRLTVV.

This chain uses TRBV28 with TRBJ1-1, with D possibly being TRBD1 (6 bases). Germline V gives CDR1 MDHEN, CDR2 SYDVKM. This CDR3 comprises 12 residues. V was clipped by 6 bases and J by 4 bases, with 9 bases between them. This CDR3 reads CASRRGVTEAFF. The CDR3 DNA follows: TGTGCCAGCAGGAGGGGGGTCACTGAAGCTTTCTTT.

This chain links TRBV3-1 (or the pseudogene TRBV3-2) with TRBJ2-1, with TRBD2 matching over 10 bases. The CDR3 sequence is 16 residues long. V dropped 0 bases and J dropped 7; count of bases not matched to a gene: 6. CDR1 and CDR2 from the germline V gene are LGHDT and YNNKEL (reference sequence). DNA for the CDR3: TGTGCCAGCAGCCAAGAGCAAGGACTAGCGGTAAATGAGCAGTTCTTC. It yields the protein CASSQEQGLAVNEQFF.

This clone was detected once. The chain links TRBV5-5 to TRBJ1-6, with D possibly matching TRBD1 (5 bases). Deletions cut 4 bases from V and 8 bases from J, with 16 bases between. The CDR3 is 15 residues long. The germline gives CDR1 SGHKS, CDR2 YYEKEE (reference sequence). CDR3 DNA: TGTGCCAGCAGCCCCTCCTCTTTACAGGATTCACCCCTCCACTTT. It translates to CASSPSSLQDSPLHF.

The gene calls are TRBV20-1 and TRBJ2-7; D is ambiguous. Per the germline V gene, CDR1 is DFQATT and CDR2 is SNEGSKA (reference sequence). Trimming removed 3 bases at V and 3 bases at J, with 6 bases between. The CDR3 extends over 11 amino acids. The CDR3, as DNA: TGCAGTGCTAGGGACGGCTACGAGCAGTACTTC. The encoded protein is CSARDGYEQYF.

The chain joins TRBV9 to TRBJ1-1; the D gene is possibly TRBD1 (6 bases). This CDR3 has 14 amino acids. Germline V gives CDR1 SGDLS, CDR2 YYNGEE. Deletions cut 3 bases from V and 4 bases from J, with 13 bases between. The CDR3, as DNA: TGTGCCAGCAGCGGACGGCAGGGGTCCACTGAAGCTTTCTTT. Its protein product is CASSGRQGSTEAFF.

The chain is built from TRBV30 and TRBJ1-3; no definite D call. Germline V gene lookup returns CDR1 GTSNPN and CDR2 SVGIG (reference sequence). The V end lost 2 bases, the J end lost 4 bases, and 9 bases lay between the germline ends. The CDR3 runs 13 residues. The CDR3 nucleotides read TGTGCCTGGAGTAGTGGTTCAGGAAACACCATATATTTT. Its protein product is CAWSSGSGNTIYF.

This rearrangement joins TRBV27 to TRBJ2-7; D tentatively fits TRBD1 or TRBD2 (6 bases each). The germline CDR1 and CDR2 sequences are MNHEY and SMNVEV (reference sequence). Trimming pared 6 bases from V and 6 bases from J, leaving 21 bases between. The CDR3 spans 15 residues. The CDR3 sequence is CASRRSGAPLGEQYF. The CDR3 DNA is TGTGCCAGCAGAAGATCGGGGGCCCCCCTGGGCGAGCAGTACTTC.

The chain carries TRBV6-5 and TRBJ2-7; 7 nucleotides agree with TRBD1. V trimming: 8 bases; J trimming: 0 bases; junction bases outside the gene matches: 7. CDR3 length: 14 residues. Germline lookup yields CDR1 MNHEY and CDR2 SVGAGI. CDR3: CASCLGDSSYEQYF. The DNA for the CDR3 is TGTGCCAGCTGCTTGGGGGACAGCTCCTACGAGCAGTACTTC.

The chain has TRBV5-3 and TRBJ2-1; perhaps TRBD1 as D (6 bases). TRBV5-3 is an open reading frame whose function is uncertain. Trimming removed 4 bases at V and 5 bases at J, with 10 bases between. The CDR3 is 13 amino acids. CDR3 DNA sequence: TGTGCCAGAAGCCGACAGGAGAACAATGAGCAGTTCTTC. Amino acid sequence: CARSRQENNEQFF.

This clone was observed once. This rearrangement joins TRBV20-1 to TRBJ1-2, with 7 positions matching TRBD1. CDR1 and CDR2 from the germline V gene are DFQATT and SNEGSKA (reference sequence). This CDR3 region has 11 residues. CDR3 coding DNA: TGCAGCCGACAGGGAAACTATGGCTACACCTTC. It is translated as CSRQGNYGYTF.